Listed here is a single T cell receptor beta chain. The target antigen is unknown. This specimen comes from a study of naive and memory T cell subsets. Study-level findings and limits: In CD4 and CD8 cells, diversity dropped from naive through EMRA.

The CDR3 is 14 residues long. The V segment lost 6 bases and the J segment 7 bases; nucleotides outside the gene matches: 8. Germline loops: CDR1 MDHEN, CDR2 SYDVKM. The beta constant-region primer was an equimolar mix of two oligonucleotides covering TRBC1 and TRBC2. TCRdb re-called the UMI-ligation and nested PCR reads with MiXCR, one entry per CDR3 protein. The sample contains around 90,000 distinct CDR3 sequences, 7% of which appear only once. Sequenced sample: central memory CD4+ T cells from blood. This receptor was obtained from a human donor in good health. This sequence joins TRBV28 and TRBJ2-7, with 11 bases fitting TRBD1. CDR3 residues: CASRSTGQGEEQYF. In nucleotides, the CDR3 is TGTGCCAGCAGGTCCACGGGACAGGGGGAGGAGCAGTACTTC.